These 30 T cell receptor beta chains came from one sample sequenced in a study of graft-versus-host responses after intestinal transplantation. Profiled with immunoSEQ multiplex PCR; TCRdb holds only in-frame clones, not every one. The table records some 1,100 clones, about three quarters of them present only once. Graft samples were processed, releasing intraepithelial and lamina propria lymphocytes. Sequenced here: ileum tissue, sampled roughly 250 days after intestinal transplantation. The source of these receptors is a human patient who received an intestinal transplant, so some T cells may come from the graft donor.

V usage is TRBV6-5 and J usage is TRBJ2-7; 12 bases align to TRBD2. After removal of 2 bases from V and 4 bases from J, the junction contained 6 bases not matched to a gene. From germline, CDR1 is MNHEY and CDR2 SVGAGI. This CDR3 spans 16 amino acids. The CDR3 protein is CASSYRLAGGPYEQYF. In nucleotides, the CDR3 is TGTGCCAGCAGTTACAGGCTAGCGGGAGGGCCGTACGAGCAGTACTTC.

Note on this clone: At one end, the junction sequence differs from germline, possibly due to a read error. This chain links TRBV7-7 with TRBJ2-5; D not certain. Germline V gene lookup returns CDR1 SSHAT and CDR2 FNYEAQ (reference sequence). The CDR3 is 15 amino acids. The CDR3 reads CASSVTGPPEETQYF. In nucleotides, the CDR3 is TGTGCTAGCAGCGTCACCGGTCCTCCCGAAGAGACCCAGTACTTC.

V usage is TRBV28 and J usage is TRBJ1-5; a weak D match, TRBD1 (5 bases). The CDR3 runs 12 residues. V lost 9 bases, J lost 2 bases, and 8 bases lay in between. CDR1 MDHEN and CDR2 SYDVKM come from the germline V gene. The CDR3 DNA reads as TGTGCCAGAGGGGTGGGCAATCAGCCCCAGCATTTT. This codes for CARGVGNQPQHF.

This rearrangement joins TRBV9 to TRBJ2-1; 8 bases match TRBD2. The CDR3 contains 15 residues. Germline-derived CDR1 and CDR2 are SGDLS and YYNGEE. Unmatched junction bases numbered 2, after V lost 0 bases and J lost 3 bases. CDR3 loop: CASSVERGGYNEQFF. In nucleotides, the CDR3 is TGTGCCAGCAGCGTAGAACGGGGGGGCTACAATGAGCAGTTCTTC.

CDR3: CAWSWAGTPISKAGRTIYF. The CDR3 DNA sequence: TGTGCCTGGAGTTGGGCAGGGACACCAATTTCCAAAGCTGGTCGGACCATATATTTT. The chain joins TRBV30 to TRBJ1-3, with D possibly being TRBD1 (6 bases). V dropped 2 bases and J dropped 10 bases, with 33 bases sitting between them. Germline V gives CDR1 GTSNPN, CDR2 SVGIG (reference sequence). This CDR3 has 19 amino acids.

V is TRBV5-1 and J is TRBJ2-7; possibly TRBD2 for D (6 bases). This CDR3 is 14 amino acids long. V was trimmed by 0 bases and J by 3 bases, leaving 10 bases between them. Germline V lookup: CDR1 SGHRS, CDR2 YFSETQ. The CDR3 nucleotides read TGCGCCAGCAGCTTGGGCGGGGCCCTCTACGAGCAGTACTTC. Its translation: CASSLGGALYEQYF.

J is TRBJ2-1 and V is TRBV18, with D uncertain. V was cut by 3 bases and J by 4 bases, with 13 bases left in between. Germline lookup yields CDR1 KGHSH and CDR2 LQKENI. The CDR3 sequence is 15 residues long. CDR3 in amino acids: CASSPSLGTYNEQFF. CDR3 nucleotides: TGTGCCAGCTCACCCTCCCTAGGAACTTACAATGAGCAGTTCTTC.

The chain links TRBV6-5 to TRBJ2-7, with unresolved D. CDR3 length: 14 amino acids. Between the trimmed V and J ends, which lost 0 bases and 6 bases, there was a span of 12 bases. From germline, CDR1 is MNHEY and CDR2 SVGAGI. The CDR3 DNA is TGTGCCAGCAGTTACTCCCCAGATGCGCTCGAGCAGTACTTC. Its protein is CASSYSPDALEQYF.

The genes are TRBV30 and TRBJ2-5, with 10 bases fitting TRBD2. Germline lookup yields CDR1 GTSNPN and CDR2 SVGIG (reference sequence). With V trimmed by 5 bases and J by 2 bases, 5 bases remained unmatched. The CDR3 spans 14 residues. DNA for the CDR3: TGTGCCTGGCGGACTAGCGGAATGCAAGAGACCCAGTACTTC. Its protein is CAWRTSGMQETQYF.

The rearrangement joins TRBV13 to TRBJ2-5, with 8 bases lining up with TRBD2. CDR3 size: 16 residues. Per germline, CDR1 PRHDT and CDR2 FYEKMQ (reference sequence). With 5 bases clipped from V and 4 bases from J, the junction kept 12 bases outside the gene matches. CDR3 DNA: TGTGCCAGCAGCCTTGCCTCAGCGGGAGAGGGAGAGACCCAGTACTTC. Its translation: CASSLASAGEGETQYF.

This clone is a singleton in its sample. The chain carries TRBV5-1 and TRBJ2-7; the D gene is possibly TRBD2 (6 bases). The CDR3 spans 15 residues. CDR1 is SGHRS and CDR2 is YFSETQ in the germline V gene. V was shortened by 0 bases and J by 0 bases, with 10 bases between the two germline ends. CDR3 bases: TGCGCCAGCAGCTTGGGGGGAGGTGGCTCCTACGAGCAGTACTTC. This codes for CASSLGGGGSYEQYF.

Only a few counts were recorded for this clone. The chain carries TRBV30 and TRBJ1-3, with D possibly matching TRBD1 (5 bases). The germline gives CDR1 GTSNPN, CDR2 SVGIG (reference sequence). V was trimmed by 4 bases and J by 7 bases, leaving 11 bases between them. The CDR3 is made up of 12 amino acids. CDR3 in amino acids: CAWTQGANTIYF. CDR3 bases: TGTGCCTGGACCCAGGGAGCGAACACCATATATTTT.

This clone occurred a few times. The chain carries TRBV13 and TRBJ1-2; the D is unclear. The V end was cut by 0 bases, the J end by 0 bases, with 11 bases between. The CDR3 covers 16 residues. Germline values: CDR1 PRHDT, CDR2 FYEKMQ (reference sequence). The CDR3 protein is CASSLGGGPTNYGYTF. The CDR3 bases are TGTGCCAGCAGCTTAGGTGGAGGGCCTACTAACTATGGCTACACCTTC.

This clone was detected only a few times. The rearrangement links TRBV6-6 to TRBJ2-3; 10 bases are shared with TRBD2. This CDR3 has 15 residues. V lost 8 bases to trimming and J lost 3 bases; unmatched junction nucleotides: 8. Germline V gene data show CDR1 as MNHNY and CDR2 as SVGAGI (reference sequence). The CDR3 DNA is TGTGCCAGCTCCAAGGGACTAGCGTGGACAGATACGCAGTATTTT. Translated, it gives CASSKGLAWTDTQYF.

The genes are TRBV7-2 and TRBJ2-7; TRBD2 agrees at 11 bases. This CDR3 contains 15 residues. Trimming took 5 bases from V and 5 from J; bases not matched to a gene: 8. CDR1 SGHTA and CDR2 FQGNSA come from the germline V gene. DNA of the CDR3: TGTGCCAGCAGCCGGCTAGCGGGAGGAGCCCACGAGCAGTACTTC. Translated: CASSRLAGGAHEQYF.

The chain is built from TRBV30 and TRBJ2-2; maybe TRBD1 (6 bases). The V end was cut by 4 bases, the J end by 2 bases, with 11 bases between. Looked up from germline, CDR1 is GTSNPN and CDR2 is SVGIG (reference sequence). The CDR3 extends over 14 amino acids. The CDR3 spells CAWNRQANTGELFF. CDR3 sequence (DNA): TGTGCCTGGAACAGACAGGCCAACACCGGGGAGCTGTTTTTT.

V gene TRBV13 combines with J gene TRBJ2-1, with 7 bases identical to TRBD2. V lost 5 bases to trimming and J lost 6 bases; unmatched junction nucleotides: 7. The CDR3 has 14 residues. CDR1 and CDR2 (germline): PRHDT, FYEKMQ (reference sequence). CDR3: CASSMRERSNEQFF. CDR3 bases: TGTGCCAGCAGCATGCGGGAGAGGAGCAATGAGCAGTTCTTC.

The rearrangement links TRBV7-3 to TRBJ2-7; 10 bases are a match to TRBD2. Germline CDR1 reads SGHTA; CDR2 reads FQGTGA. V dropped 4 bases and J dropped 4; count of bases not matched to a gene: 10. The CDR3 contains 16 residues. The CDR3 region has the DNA TGTGCCAGCAGCTGGACCCTCGCGGGACTAGCGTACGAGCAGTACTTC. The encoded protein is CASSWTLAGLAYEQYF.

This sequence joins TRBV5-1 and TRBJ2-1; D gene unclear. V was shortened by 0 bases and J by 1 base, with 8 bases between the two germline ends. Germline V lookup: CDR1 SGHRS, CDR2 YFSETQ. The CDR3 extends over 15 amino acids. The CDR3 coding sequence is TGCGCCAGCAGCTTGGGTAGCCGGTCCTACAATGAGCAGTTCTTC. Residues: CASSLGSRSYNEQFF. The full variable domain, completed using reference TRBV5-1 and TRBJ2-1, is KAGVTQTPRYLIKTRGQQVTLSCSPISGHRSVSWYQQTPGQGLQFLFEYFSETQRNKGNFPGRFSGRQFSNSRSEMNVSTLELGDSALYLCASSLGSRSYNEQFFGPGTRLTVL.

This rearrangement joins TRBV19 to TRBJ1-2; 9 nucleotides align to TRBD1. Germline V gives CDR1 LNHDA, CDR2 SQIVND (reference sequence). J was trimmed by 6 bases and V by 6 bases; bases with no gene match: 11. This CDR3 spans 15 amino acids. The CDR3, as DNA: TGTGCCAGTAGCCCCGGGACAGGGAACGTTAATGGCTACACCTTC. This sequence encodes CASSPGTGNVNGYTF.

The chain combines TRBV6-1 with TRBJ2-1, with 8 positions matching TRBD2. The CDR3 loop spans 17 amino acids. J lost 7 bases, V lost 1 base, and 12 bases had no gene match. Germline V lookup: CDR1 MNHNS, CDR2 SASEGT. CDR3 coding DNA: TGTGCCAGCAGTGAAGATGGGTTTAGCGGGGCAAAAAATGAGCAGTTCTTC. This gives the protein CASSEDGFSGAKNEQFF.

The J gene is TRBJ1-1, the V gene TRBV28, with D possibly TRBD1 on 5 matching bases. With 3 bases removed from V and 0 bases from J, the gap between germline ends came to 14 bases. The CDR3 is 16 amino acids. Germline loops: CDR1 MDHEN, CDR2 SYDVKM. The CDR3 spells CASSFPTSGMNTEAFF. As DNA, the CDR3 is TGTGCCAGCAGTTTCCCCACGTCAGGGATGAACACTGAAGCTTTCTTT.

In DNA, the CDR3 is TGTGCCAGCTCACCGGTCTTACATGAGACCCAGTACTTC. Encoded protein: CASSPVLHETQYF. This chain uses TRBV18 with TRBJ2-5; D gene uncertain. Germline CDR1 KGHSH, CDR2 LQKENI. The ends were cut back, 3 bases at V and 5 bases at J, with 10 bases in the middle. The CDR3 is 13 amino acids.

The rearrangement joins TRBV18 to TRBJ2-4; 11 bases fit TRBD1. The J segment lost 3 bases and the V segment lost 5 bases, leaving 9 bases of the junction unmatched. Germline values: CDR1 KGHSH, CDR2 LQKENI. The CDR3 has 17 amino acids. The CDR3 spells CASSEDRGLLVKNIQYF. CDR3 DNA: TGTGCCAGCTCAGAGGACAGGGGGCTTCTAGTCAAAAACATTCAGTACTTC.

The CDR3 DNA is TGTGCCAGCAGGGGGACTAGCGGGAGTGGAGGGGCCGGGGAGCTGTTTTTT. Residues: CASRGTSGSGGAGELFF. This chain links TRBV9 with TRBJ2-2; 14 bases are a match to TRBD2. The V gene's germline CDR1 is SGDLS and CDR2 YYNGEE. V lost 5 bases to trimming and J lost 6 bases; unmatched junction nucleotides: 9. The CDR3 spans 17 residues.

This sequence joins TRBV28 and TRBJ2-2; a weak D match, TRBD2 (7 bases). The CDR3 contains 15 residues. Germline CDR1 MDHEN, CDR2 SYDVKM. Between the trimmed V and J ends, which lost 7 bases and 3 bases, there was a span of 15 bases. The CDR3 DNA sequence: TGTGCCAGCACCATGGGGGGGGCGGACACCGGGGAGCTGTTTTTT. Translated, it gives CASTMGGADTGELFF.

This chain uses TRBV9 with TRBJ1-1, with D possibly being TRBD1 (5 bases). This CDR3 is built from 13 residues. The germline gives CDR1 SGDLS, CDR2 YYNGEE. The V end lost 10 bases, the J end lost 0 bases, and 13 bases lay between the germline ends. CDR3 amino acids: CAGGSGMNTEAFF. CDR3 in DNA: TGTGCCGGGGGGTCCGGGATGAACACTGAAGCTTTCTTT.

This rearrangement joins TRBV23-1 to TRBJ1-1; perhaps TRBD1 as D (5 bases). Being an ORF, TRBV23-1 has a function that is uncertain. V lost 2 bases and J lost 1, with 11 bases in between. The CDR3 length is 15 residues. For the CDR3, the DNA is TGCGCCAGCAGTCAAGGGGCAGGACCGAACACTGAAGCTTTCTTT. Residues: CASSQGAGPNTEAFF.

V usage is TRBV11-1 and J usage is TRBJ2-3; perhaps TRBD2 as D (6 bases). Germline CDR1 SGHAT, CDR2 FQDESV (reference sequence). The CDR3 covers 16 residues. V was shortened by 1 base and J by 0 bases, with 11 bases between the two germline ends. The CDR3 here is CASSLGASESTDTQYF. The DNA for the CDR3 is TGTGCCAGCAGCTTAGGGGCTAGCGAGAGCACAGATACGCAGTATTTT.

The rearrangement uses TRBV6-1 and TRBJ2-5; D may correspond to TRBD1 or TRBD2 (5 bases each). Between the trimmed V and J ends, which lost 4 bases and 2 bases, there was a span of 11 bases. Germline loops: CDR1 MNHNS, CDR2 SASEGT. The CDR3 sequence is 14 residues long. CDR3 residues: CASSAWGYQETQYF. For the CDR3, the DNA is TGTGCCAGCAGTGCATGGGGGTATCAAGAGACCCAGTACTTC.